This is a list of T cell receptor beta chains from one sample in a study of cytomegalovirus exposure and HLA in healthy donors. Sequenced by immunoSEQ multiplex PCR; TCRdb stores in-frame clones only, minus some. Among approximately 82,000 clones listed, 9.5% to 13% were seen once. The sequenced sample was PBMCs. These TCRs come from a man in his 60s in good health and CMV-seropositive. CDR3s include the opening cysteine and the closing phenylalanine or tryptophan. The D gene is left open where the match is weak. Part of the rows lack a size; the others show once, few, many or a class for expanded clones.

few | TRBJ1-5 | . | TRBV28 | TGTGCCAGCAGCCCGACAGATAATAGCAATCAGCCCCAGCATTTT | CASSPTDNSNQPQHF
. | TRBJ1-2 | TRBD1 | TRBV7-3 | TGTGCCAGCAGCTCAGGGGGCGGCCGCGGCTACACCTTC | CASSSGGGRGYTF
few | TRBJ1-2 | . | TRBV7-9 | TGTGCCAGCAGGCAAGGACAAGACTATGGCTACACCTTC | CASRQGQDYGYTF
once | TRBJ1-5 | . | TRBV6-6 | TGTGCCAGCAGTGCCCAGGGAAGTCAGCCCCAGCATTTT | CASSAQGSQPQHF
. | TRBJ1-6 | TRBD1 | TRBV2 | TGTGCCAGCATAGAACAGGGGGACTCACCCCTCCACTTT | CASIEQGDSPLHF
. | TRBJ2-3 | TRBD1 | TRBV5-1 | TGCGCCAGCAGCCCCGGGACCGGGACAGGGGGTCACACAGATACGCAGTATTTT | CASSPGTGTGGHTDTQYF
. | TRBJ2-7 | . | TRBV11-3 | TGTGCCAGCAGCTTAGATAATCGAGTTGGGCGCCACTTCGACGAGCAGTACTTC | CASSLDNRVGRHFDEQYF
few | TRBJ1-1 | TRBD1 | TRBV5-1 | TGCGCCAGCAGCTCCGGGACAGCGGGCGAAGAAGCTTTCTTT | CASSSGTAGEEAFF
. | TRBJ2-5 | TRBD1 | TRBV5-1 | TGCGCCAGCAGCGTCCTCGGGACAGGAGGACAAGAGACCCAGTACTTC | CASSVLGTGGQETQYF
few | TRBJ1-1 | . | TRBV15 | TGTGCCACCAGTCTGGGGGCCCCGACTGAAGCTTTCTTT | CATSLGAPTEAFF
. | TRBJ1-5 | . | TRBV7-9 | TGTGCCGGCCTGGGGGGGAATCAGCCCCAGAATTTT | CAGLGGNQPQNF
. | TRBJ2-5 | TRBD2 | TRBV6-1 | TGTGCCAGCAGTGATTTTGGGAGGGAAGAGACCCAGTACTTC | CASSDFGREETQYF
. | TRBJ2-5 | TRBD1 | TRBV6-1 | TGTGCCAGCAGTGGAACGCCCGGGACAGAAGAGACCCAGTACTTC | CASSGTPGTEETQYF
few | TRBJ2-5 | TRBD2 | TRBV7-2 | TGTGCCAGCAGTCCGATTCCTAGCGGGAACCAAGAGACCCAGTACTTC | CASSPIPSGNQETQYF
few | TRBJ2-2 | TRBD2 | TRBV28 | TGTGCCAGCAGTTTGCGGGGGGGTAACACCGGGGAGCTGTTTTTT | CASSLRGGNTGELFF
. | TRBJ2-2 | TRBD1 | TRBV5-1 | TGCGCCAGCAGCTTAAGACAGGGGCAAAACACCGGGGAGCTGTTTTTT | CASSLRQGQNTGELFF
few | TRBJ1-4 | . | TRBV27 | TGTGCCAGCAGTCCGGACATAGATGAAAAACTGTTTTTT | CASSPDIDEKLFF
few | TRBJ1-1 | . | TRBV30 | TGTGCCTGGAGTGTGGTCGAGTGGAACACTGAAGCTTTCTTT | CAWSVVEWNTEAFF
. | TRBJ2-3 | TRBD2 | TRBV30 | TGTGCCACGACTAGCGGCCGTACAGATACGCAGTATTTT | CATTSGRTDTQYF
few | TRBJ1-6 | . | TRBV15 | TGTGCCACCAGCAGAGAAGCCATAACTAATTCACCCCTCCACTTT | CATSREAITNSPLHF
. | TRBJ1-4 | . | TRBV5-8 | TGTGCCAGCGGCGGCGGGTCAGTTAACGAAAAACTGTTTTTT | CASGGGSVNEKLFF
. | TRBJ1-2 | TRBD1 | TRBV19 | TGTGCCAGTAGTTCCTCCGGGACAGCTAACTATGGCTACACCTTC | CASSSSGTANYGYTF
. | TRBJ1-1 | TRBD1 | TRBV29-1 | TGCAGCGTTGCATACCCGGACAGGCGCTTATTTAACACTGAAGCTTTCTTT | CSVAYPDRRLFNTEAFF
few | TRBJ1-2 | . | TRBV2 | TGTGCCAGCAGTGAATACGGGGTATCTAACTATGGCTACACCTTC | CASSEYGVSNYGYTF